The 15 T cell receptor beta chains reported below all come from one sample, sequenced in a study of T-cell memory formation after mild COVID-19. A single record per CDR3 protein comes from TCRdb applying MiXCR to the 5' RACE reads. This sample yields approximately 99,000 distinct CDR3 sequences, of which 15% to 20% are seen a single time; roughly 5.5% belongs to the top ten. The sequenced material came from PBMCs or a T cell subset sorted from them (not recorded which). These TCRs come from a man between 18 and 35 years old who had mild COVID-19 (a few samples of this study predate the infection). Cell type and time point are not known.

This clonotype was seen only a few times. The chain has TRBV11-2 and TRBJ1-1; no clear D gene. The CDR3 covers 13 residues. CDR1 is SGHAT and CDR2 is FQNNGV in the germline V gene. Trimming shortened V by 4 bases and J by 4 bases, and 10 bases separated the two germline ends. The CDR3 DNA reads as TGTGCCAGCAGCTCTGGAGAGGGCACTGAAGCTTTCTTT. This translates into CASSSGEGTEAFF.

This clonotype was counted many times. One junction end does not reproduce the germline sequence, and a read error may be involved. The rearrangement joins TRBV10-3 to TRBJ2-1; weak D call: TRBD2 (5 bases). The CDR3 covers 16 residues. In germline, CDR1 is ENHRY, CDR2 SYGVKD. The chain's CDR3 is CAISQVRGTSSNEQFF. The DNA for the CDR3 is TGTGCCATCAGCCAAGTCCGGGGAACTTCCTCCAATGAGCAGTTCTTC.

The chain has TRBV20-1 and TRBJ1-1, with D unclear. V was cut by 0 bases and J by 7 bases, with 9 bases left in between. Germline V lookup: CDR1 DFQATT, CDR2 SNEGSKA (reference sequence). This CDR3 has 12 amino acids. CDR3 loop: CSARDLRVEAFF. In DNA, the CDR3 is TGCAGTGCTAGAGATCTAAGGGTTGAAGCTTTCTTT.

This clonotype came up a few times. V and J are TRBV28 and TRBJ2-2; the match to TRBD2 covers 12 bases. The CDR3 spans 19 residues. V shed 5 bases, J shed 0 bases, and the junction held 10 bases outside the gene matches. Germline lookup yields CDR1 MDHEN and CDR2 SYDVKM. CDR3 in amino acids: CASSVQLAGGPPNTGELFF. Written as DNA, the CDR3 is TGTGCCAGCAGTGTCCAACTAGCGGGGGGTCCCCCGAACACCGGGGAGCTGTTTTTT. The whole variable domain, remainder taken from reference TRBV28 and TRBJ2-2, is DVKVTQSSRYLVKRTGEKVFLECVQDMDHENMFWYRQDPGLGLRLIYFSYDVKMKEKGDIPEGYSVSREKKERFSLILESASTNQTSMYLCASSVQLAGGPPNTGELFFGEGSRLTVL.

The chain uses TRBV12-3 or TRBV12-4 and TRBJ2-1, with TRBD2 matching over 9 bases. This CDR3 contains 20 residues. V dropped 2 bases and J dropped 9; count of bases not matched to a gene: 23. The DNA of the CDR3 is TGTGCCAGCAGTTTAATCAGGGGTGGGCAATCTAGCGGGACCAATAGTGAGCAGTTCTTC. Its protein is CASSLIRGGQSSGTNSEQFF.

This clonotype was counted only a few times. The chain uses TRBV21-1 and TRBJ2-7; the table's D call, TRBD1, has no DNA check behind it. TRBV21-1 is classified as a pseudogene. The CDR3 is made up of 19 amino acids. CDR3 region: CASSKGSNWRRGGYQEQYF. The CDR3 DNA follows: TGTGCCAGCAGCAAAGGCTCGAATTGGAGGAGGGGCGGTTATCAAGAGCAGTACTTC.

This clonotype was picked up a small number of times. The V and J genes are TRBV28 and TRBJ2-4; D gene unclear. The CDR3 extends over 15 amino acids. In germline, CDR1 is MDHEN, CDR2 SYDVKM. The V end was cut by 5 bases, the J end by 0 bases, with 11 bases between. CDR3 sequence: CASSVGTLAKNIQYF. The CDR3 DNA reads as TGTGCCAGCAGTGTGGGCACACTAGCCAAAAACATTCAGTACTTC.

This clonotype was detected a few times. A clone one base away is much larger, so this may be a read error. The chain has TRBV5-1 and TRBJ2-3; D remains ambiguous. Germline V gene data show CDR1 as SGHRS and CDR2 as YFSETQ. Trimming shortened V by 0 bases and J by 2 bases, and 10 bases separated the two germline ends. The CDR3 contains 15 residues. CDR3 amino acids: CASSLGHPYTDTQYF. The CDR3 DNA sequence: TGCGCCAGCAGCTTGGGACACCCTTACACAGATACGCAGTATTTT.

The chain combines TRBV19 with TRBJ1-5, with D possibly matching TRBD1 (6 bases). The germline CDR1 and CDR2 sequences are LNHDA and SQIVND (reference sequence). Trimming left V 4 bases short and J 1 base short, with 11 bases between. This CDR3 has 15 amino acids. The CDR3 nucleotides are TGTGCCAGTAGTACCACAGGGTTAAGCAATCAGCCCCAGCATTTT. Translation gives CASSTTGLSNQPQHF.

The V and J genes are TRBV21-1 and TRBJ1-5. TRBV21-1 counts as a pseudogene. The CDR3 loop spans 11 amino acids. CDR3 residues: CASSPAQPQHF. The DNA of the CDR3 is TGTGCCAGCAGCCCCGCCCAGCCCCAGCATTTT.

The rearrangement links TRBV20-1 to TRBJ2-7, with D maybe TRBD2 (5 bases). Trimming left V 3 bases short and J 1 base short, with 22 bases between. CDR3 length: 17 residues. From germline, CDR1 is DFQATT and CDR2 SNEGSKA (reference sequence). CDR3 region: CSASGRTSRSGSYEQYV. CDR3 DNA sequence: TGCAGTGCTAGTGGTAGAACTAGTCGGTCAGGATCCTACGAGCAGTACGTC.

V usage is TRBV7-8 and J usage is TRBJ2-7; D gene unclear. CDR3 length equals 14 residues. Deletions cut 4 bases from V and 5 bases from J, with 15 bases between. Germline CDR1 is SGHVS and CDR2 is FQNEAQ. CDR3 bases: TGTGCCAGCAGCTCGACACGGTGGCCCCACGAGCAGTACGTC. Its protein is CASSSTRWPHEQYV.

The rearrangement links TRBV28 to TRBJ2-1; 8 nucleotides agree with TRBD1. In germline, CDR1 is MDHEN, CDR2 SYDVKM. CDR3 size: 15 residues. With V trimmed by 8 bases and J by 5 bases, 11 bases remained unmatched. The DNA of the CDR3 is TGTGCCAGCCTTTCAGGGGGCGTGGGAAACAATGAGCAGTTCTTC. Translation gives CASLSGGVGNNEQFF.

This chain uses TRBV7-9 with TRBJ1-2; D is ambiguous. Per germline, CDR1 SEHNR and CDR2 FQNEAQ (reference sequence). The V and J ends lost 1 base and 4 bases respectively, with 7 bases between them. There are 13 residues in the CDR3. CDR3 protein: CASSLGPRYGYTF. The CDR3 DNA sequence: TGTGCCAGCAGCTTAGGCCCGCGCTATGGCTACACCTTC.

This clonotype has just a few counts. This rearrangement joins TRBV6-2 or TRBV6-3 to TRBJ2-5, with TRBD2 identical over 13 bases. Germline CDR1 and CDR2: MNHEY and SVGEGT. This CDR3 region has 17 residues. J lost 4 bases, V lost 2 bases, and 7 bases had no gene match. The CDR3 DNA reads TGTGCCAGCAGTTACGGAAGGACTAGCGGGGGAGGAGAGACCCAGTACTTC. This codes for CASSYGRTSGGGETQYF.